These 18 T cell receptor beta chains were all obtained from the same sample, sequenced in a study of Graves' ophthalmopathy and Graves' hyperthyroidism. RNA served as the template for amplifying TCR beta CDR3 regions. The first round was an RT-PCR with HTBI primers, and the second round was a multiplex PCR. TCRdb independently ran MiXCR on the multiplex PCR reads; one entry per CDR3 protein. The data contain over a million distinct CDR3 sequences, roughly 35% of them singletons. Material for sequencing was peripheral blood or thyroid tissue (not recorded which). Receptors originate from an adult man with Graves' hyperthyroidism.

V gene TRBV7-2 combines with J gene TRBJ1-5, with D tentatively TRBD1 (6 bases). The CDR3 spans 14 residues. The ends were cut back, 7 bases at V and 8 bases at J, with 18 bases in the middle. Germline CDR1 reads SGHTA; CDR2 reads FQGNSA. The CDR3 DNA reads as TGTGCCAGCACCCGAGGGGGTGGGGGGAAGCCCCAGCATTTT. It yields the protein CASTRGGGGKPQHF.

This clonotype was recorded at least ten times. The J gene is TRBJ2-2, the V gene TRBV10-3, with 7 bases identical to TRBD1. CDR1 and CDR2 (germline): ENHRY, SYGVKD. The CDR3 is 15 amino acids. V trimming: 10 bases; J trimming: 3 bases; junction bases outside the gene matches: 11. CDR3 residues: CATDPTGRDTGELFF. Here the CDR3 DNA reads TGTGCCACCGATCCGACAGGGCGGGACACCGGGGAGCTGTTTTTT.

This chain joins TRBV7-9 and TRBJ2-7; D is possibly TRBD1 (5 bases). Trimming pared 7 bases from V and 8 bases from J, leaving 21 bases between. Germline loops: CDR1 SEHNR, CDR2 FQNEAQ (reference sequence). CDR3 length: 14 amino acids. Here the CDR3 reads CASTSRQPQPQQYF. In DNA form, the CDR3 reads TGTGCCAGCACGTCCCGACAGCCCCAGCCCCAGCAGTACTTC.

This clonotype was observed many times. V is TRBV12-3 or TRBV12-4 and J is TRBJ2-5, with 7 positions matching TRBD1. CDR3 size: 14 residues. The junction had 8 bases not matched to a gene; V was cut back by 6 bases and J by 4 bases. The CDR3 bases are TGTGCCAGCAGCCGACAGGGCTCGCGAGAGACCCAGTACTTC. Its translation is CASSRQGSRETQYF.

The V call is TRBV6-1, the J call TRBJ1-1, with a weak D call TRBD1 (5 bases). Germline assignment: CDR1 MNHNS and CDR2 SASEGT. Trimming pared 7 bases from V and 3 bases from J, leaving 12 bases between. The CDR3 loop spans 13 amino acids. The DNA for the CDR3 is TGTGCCAGCACCAGGGCCAGCTACACTGAAGCTTTCTTT. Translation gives CASTRASYTEAFF.

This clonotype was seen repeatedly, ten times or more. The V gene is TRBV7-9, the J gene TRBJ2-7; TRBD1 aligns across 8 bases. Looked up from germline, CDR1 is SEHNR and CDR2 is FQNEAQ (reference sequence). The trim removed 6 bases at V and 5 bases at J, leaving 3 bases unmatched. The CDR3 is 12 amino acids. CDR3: CASRQTGDEQYF. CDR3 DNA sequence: TGTGCCAGCAGGCAGACAGGGGACGAGCAGTACTTC.

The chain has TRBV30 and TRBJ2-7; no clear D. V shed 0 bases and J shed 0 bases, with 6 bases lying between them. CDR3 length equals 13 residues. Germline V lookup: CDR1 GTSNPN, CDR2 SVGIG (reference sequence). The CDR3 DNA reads TGTGCCTGGAGTGTTGGCAACTCCTACGAGCAGTACTTC. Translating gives CAWSVGNSYEQYF.

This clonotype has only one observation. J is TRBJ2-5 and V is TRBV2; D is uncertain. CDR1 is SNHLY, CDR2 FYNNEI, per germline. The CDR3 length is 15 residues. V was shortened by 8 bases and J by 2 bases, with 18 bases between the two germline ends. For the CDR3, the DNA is TGTGCCAGCGCCCCCGGGCCACCAAATCAAGAGACCCAGTACTTC. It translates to CASAPGPPNQETQYF.

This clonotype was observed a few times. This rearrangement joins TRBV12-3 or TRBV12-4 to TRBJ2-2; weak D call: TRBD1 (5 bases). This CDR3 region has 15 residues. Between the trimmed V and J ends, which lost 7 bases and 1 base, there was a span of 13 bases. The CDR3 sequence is CASKVGDWNTGELFF. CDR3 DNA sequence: TGTGCCAGCAAGGTAGGGGATTGGAACACCGGGGAGCTGTTTTTT.

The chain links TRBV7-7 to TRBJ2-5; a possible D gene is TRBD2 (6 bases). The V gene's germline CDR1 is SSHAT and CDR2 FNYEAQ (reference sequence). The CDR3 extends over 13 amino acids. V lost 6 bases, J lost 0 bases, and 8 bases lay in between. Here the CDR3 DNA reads TGTGCCAGCAGGCGCGGGAACCAAGAGACCCAGTACTTC. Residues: CASRRGNQETQYF.

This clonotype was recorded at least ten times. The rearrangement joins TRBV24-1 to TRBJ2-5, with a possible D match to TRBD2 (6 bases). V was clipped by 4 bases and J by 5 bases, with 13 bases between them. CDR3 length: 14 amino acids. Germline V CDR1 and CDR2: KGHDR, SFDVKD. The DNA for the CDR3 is TGTGCCACCAGTGACGCGGGATCTCTGGAGACCCAGTACTTC. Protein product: CATSDAGSLETQYF.

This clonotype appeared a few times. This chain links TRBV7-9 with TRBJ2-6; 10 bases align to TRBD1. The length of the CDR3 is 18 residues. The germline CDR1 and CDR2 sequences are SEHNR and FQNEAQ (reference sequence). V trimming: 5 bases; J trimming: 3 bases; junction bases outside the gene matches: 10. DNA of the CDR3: TGTGCCAGCAGCCAAGGGACAGGGGCCCTCTTTGGGGCCAACGTCCTGACTTTC. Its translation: CASSQGTGALFGANVLTF.

The CDR3 DNA is TGCAGCAGTTTAAGTGGGGCCAGAGGCTACACCTTC. This translates into CSSLSGARGYTF. The chain uses TRBV29-1 and TRBJ1-2; TRBD1 might be the D (5 bases). The length of the CDR3 is 12 residues. V lost 8 bases and J lost 8, with 18 bases in between. Looked up from germline, CDR1 is SQVTM and CDR2 is ANQGSEA.

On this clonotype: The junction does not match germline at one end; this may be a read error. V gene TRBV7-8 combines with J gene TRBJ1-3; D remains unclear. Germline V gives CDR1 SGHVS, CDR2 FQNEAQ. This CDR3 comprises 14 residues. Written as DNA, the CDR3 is TGTGGCAGCATGCGGGTTTACTCTGGAAACACCATATATTTT. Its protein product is CGSMRVYSGNTIYF.

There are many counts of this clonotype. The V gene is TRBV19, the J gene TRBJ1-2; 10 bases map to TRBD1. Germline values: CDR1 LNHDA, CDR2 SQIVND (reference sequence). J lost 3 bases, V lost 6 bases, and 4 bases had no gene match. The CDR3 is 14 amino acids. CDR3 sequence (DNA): TGTGCCAGTAGCCGGGGACAGGGGTACTATGGCTACACCTTC. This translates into CASSRGQGYYGYTF.

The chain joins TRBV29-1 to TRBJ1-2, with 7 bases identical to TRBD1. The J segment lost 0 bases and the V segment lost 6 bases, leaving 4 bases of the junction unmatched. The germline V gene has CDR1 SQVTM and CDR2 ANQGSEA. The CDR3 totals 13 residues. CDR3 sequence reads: CSVGDSPNYGYTF. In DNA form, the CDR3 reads TGCAGCGTCGGGGACAGTCCTAACTATGGCTACACCTTC. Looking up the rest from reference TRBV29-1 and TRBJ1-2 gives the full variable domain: SAVISQKPSRDICQRGTSLTIQCQVDSQVTMMFWYRQQPGQSLTLIATANQGSEATYESGFVIDKFPISRPNLTFSTLTVSNMSPEDSSIYLCSVGDSPNYGYTFGSGTRLTVV.

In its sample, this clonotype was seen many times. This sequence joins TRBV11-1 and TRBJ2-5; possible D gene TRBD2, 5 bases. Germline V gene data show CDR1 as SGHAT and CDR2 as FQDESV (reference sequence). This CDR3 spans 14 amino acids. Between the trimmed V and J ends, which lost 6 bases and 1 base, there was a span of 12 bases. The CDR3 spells CASRPPEGQETQYF. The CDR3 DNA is TGTGCCAGCAGACCCCCAGAGGGCCAAGAGACCCAGTACTTC.

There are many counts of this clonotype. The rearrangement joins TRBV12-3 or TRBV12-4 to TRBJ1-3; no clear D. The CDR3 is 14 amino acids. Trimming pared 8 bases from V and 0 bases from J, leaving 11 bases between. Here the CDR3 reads CASLRWDSGNTIYF. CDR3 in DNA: TGTGCCAGCCTGAGGTGGGACTCTGGAAACACCATATATTTT.